The entry below describes one T cell receptor beta chain. Its antigen remains unidentified. Some clones are missing from TCRdb's copy, which holds only in-frame ones; the method was immunoSEQ multiplex PCR. The sample lists approximately 81,000 clones, less than 90% occurring once. The data originate from a study of identifying expanded T cells in peripheral blood. No infections or other immune events were documented during collection. CDR1 is MDHEN, CDR2 SYDVKM, per germline. CDR3 length equals 14 residues. V lost 6 bases and J 3 bases, leaving 12 bases between the germline ends. Study results and caveats: Around 1.2 clones differed between technical replicates, versus roughly 16 and 20 over time.

The chain combines TRBV28 with TRBJ2-1; the D is unclear. The material sequenced was blood. This TCR came from a person aged 18-69 years in good health. The CDR3 protein is CASSHYIGYNEQFF. The CDR3 DNA reads as TGTGCCAGCAGCCACTATATTGGCTACAATGAGCAGTTCTTC.